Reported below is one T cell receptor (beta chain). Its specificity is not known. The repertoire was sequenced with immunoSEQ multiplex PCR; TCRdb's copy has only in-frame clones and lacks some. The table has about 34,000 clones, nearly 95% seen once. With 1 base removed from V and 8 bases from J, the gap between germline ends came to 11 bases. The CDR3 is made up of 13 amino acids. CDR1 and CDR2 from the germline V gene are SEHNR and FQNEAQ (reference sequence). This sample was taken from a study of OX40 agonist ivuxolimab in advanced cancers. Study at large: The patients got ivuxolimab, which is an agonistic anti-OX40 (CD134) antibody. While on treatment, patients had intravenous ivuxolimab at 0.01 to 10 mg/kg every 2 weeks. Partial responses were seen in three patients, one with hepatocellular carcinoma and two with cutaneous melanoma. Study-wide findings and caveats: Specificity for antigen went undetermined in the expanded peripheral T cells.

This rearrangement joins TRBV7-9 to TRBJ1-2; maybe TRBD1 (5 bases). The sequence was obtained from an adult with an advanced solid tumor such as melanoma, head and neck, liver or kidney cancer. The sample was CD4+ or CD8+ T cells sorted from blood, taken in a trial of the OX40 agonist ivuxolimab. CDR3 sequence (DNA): TGTGCCAGCAGCTTAGGGGACTCAGGCGGCTACACCTTC. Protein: CASSLGDSGGYTF.